This passage covers 18 T cell receptor beta chains from one sample sequenced in a study of graft-versus-host responses after intestinal transplantation. TCRdb's table, derived via immunoSEQ multiplex PCR, lists solely in-frame clones and lacks some. The sample lists roughly 110,000 clones, approximately 94% occurring once. Antigen specificity for these receptors is unknown. The sequencing used unstimulated CD4+ T cells sorted from spleen or lymph node cells, collected before transplant. These receptors were collected from a human donor who was the organ donor for an intestinal transplant.

The chain employs TRBV19 and TRBJ2-7; TRBD1 is a possible D gene (5 bases). CDR1 LNHDA and CDR2 SQIVND come from the germline V gene (reference sequence). This CDR3 comprises 15 residues. V was pared by 5 bases and J by 3 bases, with 17 bases between. Written as DNA, the CDR3 is TGTGCCAGTAGTTTATCGGACAAGGCCCTCTACGAGCAGTACTTC. As protein: CASSLSDKALYEQYF.

This clone was detected once. Within the sample, other DNA sequences also encode this same CDR3. The V call is TRBV2, the J call TRBJ2-5; 14 bases map to TRBD2. V lost 3 bases, J lost 4 bases, and 4 bases stayed unmatched. The CDR3 contains 16 residues. Germline assignment: CDR1 SNHLY and CDR2 FYNNEI. CDR3 sequence (DNA): TGTGCCAGCAGTGAGGGGACTAGCGGGAGCGGAGAGACCCAGTACTTC. This sequence encodes CASSEGTSGSGETQYF.

The rearrangement uses TRBV9 and TRBJ2-1; 10 positions match TRBD1. Per the germline V gene, CDR1 is SGDLS and CDR2 is YYNGEE. V lost 3 bases and J lost 5; bases outside the gene matches: 8. The CDR3 is 16 amino acids. The CDR3 DNA reads as TGTGCCAGCAGCGACTTGGGACAGGGGACTAACAATGAGCAGTTCTTC. This encodes CASSDLGQGTNNEQFF. Looking up the rest from reference TRBV9 and TRBJ2-1 gives the full variable domain: DSGVTQTPKHLITATGQRVTLRCSPRSGDLSVYWYQQSLDQGLQFLIQYYNGEERAKGNILERFSAQQFPDLHSELNLSSLELGDSALYFCASSDLGQGTNNEQFFGPGTRLTVL.

The chain combines TRBV19 with TRBJ1-5; D is perhaps TRBD1 (6 bases). V was pared by 1 base and J by 5 bases, with 12 bases between. The V gene's germline CDR1 is LNHDA and CDR2 SQIVND (reference sequence). The CDR3 has 15 residues. The CDR3 bases are TGTGCCAGTAGTATAGGTGGACAGCGCTATCAGCCCCAGCATTTT. This codes for CASSIGGQRYQPQHF.

The chain employs TRBV7-2 and TRBJ2-2; TRBD2 aligns across 8 bases. Germline CDR1 SGHTA, CDR2 FQGNSA. This CDR3 has 15 amino acids. V trimming: 7 bases; J trimming: 4 bases; junction bases outside the gene matches: 8. The CDR3 nucleotides are TGTGCCAGCACCATTAGCGGGGCGGGCACCGGGGAGCTGTTTTTT. This translates into CASTISGAGTGELFF.

This chain uses TRBV4-2 with TRBJ2-3, with TRBD2 identical over 8 bases. From germline, CDR1 is LGHNA and CDR2 YNFKEQ. The V segment lost 0 bases and the J segment 7 bases; nucleotides outside the gene matches: 9. The CDR3 has 16 residues. The CDR3 bases are TGTGCCAGCAGCCAAGATCAACTAGCGGCCCGGAATACGCAGTATTTT. This codes for CASSQDQLAARNTQYF.

The table lists this clone with a count of one. The gene calls are TRBV7-8 and TRBJ2-3; D remains ambiguous. Germline V gives CDR1 SGHVS, CDR2 FQNEAQ. The length of the CDR3 is 13 residues. V lost 5 bases and J lost 3, with 9 bases in between. CDR3 sequence: CASSQSRTDTQYF. The DNA of the CDR3 is TGTGCCAGCAGCCAGTCGAGGACAGATACGCAGTATTTT.

The chain combines TRBV2 with TRBJ2-3, with D unclear. The ends were cut back, 6 bases at V and 0 bases at J, with 7 bases in the middle. CDR3 length equals 13 residues. Germline-derived CDR1 and CDR2 are SNHLY and FYNNEI. The CDR3 region is CASREQSTDTQYF. CDR3 coding DNA: TGTGCCAGCAGAGAACAAAGCACAGATACGCAGTATTTT. Filled out from reference TRBV2 and TRBJ2-3, the complete variable domain reads EPEVTQTPSHQVTQMGQEVILRCVPISNHLYFYWYRQILGQKVEFLVSFYNNEISEKSEIFDDQFSVERPDGSNFTLKIRSTKLEDSAMYFCASREQSTDTQYFGPGTRLTVL.

V gene TRBV28 combines with J gene TRBJ2-6, with D perhaps TRBD1 or TRBD2 (5 bases each). The V and J ends lost 10 bases and 0 bases respectively, with 10 bases between them. Germline-derived CDR1 and CDR2 are MDHEN and SYDVKM. The CDR3 spans 14 residues. In nucleotides, the CDR3 is TGTGCCACCCGGGACCTCTCTGGGGCCAACGTCCTGACTTTC. Protein product: CATRDLSGANVLTF. The whole variable domain, filled in from reference TRBV28 and TRBJ2-6, reads DVKVTQSSRYLVKRTGEKVFLECVQDMDHENMFWYRQDPGLGLRLIYFSYDVKMKEKGDIPEGYSVSREKKERFSLILESASTNQTSMYLCATRDLSGANVLTFGAGSRLTVL.

V usage is TRBV4-2 and J usage is TRBJ1-4; D ambiguous. V lost 3 bases and J lost 3, with 2 bases in between. The CDR3 is made up of 12 amino acids. Germline-derived CDR1 and CDR2 are LGHNA and YNFKEQ. In nucleotides, the CDR3 is TGTGCCAGCAGCCAGGCTAATGAAAAACTGTTTTTT. It translates to CASSQANEKLFF.

The genes are TRBV6-4 and TRBJ2-2; weak D call: TRBD2 (6 bases). Germline V gene lookup returns CDR1 MRHNA and CDR2 SNTAGT. The CDR3 length is 16 residues. V was pared by 5 bases and J by 0 bases, with 13 bases between. The CDR3 region is CASSLAITTNTGELFF. The CDR3 region has the DNA TGTGCCAGCAGTCTAGCGATAACGACGAACACCGGGGAGCTGTTTTTT.

The chain combines TRBV11-2 with TRBJ2-4; 8 bases are shared with TRBD2. CDR3 size: 15 residues. Germline V gives CDR1 SGHAT, CDR2 FQNNGV. With 7 bases clipped from V and 3 bases from J, the junction kept 8 bases outside the gene matches. The CDR3 spells CASKPTSEGKNIQYF. CDR3 nucleotides: TGTGCCAGCAAGCCGACTAGCGAGGGCAAAAACATTCAGTACTTC.

This chain connects TRBV30 to TRBJ2-2; D is perhaps TRBD1 or TRBD2 (6 bases each). V lost 1 base to trimming and J lost 6 bases, with 12 bases between them. The CDR3 runs 14 residues. Germline CDR1 is GTSNPN and CDR2 is SVGIG (reference sequence). This CDR3 reads CAWSGPGAPGELFF. CDR3 sequence (DNA): TGTGCCTGGAGTGGCCCGGGGGCCCCCGGGGAGCTGTTTTTT.

This rearrangement joins TRBV11-2 to TRBJ1-4; perhaps TRBD1 as D (5 bases). V shed 4 bases and J shed 3 bases, with 18 bases lying between them. CDR3 length: 17 amino acids. Germline V gene data show CDR1 as SGHAT and CDR2 as FQNNGV. The CDR3 DNA reads TGTGCCAGCAGCTCTCACCGAGGGGCGGCAGCTAATGAAAAACTGTTTTTT. Encoded protein: CASSSHRGAAANEKLFF.

In DNA form, the CDR3 reads TGCGCCAGCAGCTCGTCGACTAGCGGGAATGAGCAGTTCTTC. Protein product: CASSSSTSGNEQFF. V is TRBV5-1 and J is TRBJ2-1; 10 bases are a match to TRBD2. Germline loops: CDR1 SGHRS, CDR2 YFSETQ. The CDR3 length is 14 residues. Losses at the gene ends were 3 bases for V and 7 bases for J; bases not matched to a gene: 4.

The genes are TRBV28 and TRBJ2-7, with D tentatively TRBD1 or TRBD2 (5 bases each). The CDR3 covers 15 residues. CDR1 is MDHEN, CDR2 SYDVKM, per germline. Trimming took off 2 bases at V and 4 bases at J, with 15 bases between the two ends. The CDR3 region has the DNA TGTGCCAGCAGTTTAGGGCAGGGAGTAAGTTACGAGCAGTACTTC. It is translated as CASSLGQGVSYEQYF. Supplemented by reference TRBV28 and TRBJ2-7, the full variable domain reads DVKVTQSSRYLVKRTGEKVFLECVQDMDHENMFWYRQDPGLGLRLIYFSYDVKMKEKGDIPEGYSVSREKKERFSLILESASTNQTSMYLCASSLGQGVSYEQYFGPGTRLTVT.

This clone occurred once. The V call is TRBV6-6, the J call TRBJ1-1; perhaps TRBD1 as D (6 bases). The CDR3 loop spans 15 amino acids. The V gene lost 0 bases and the J gene lost 4 bases, with 12 bases spanning the gap. CDR1 MNHNY and CDR2 SVGAGI come from the germline V gene (reference sequence). The CDR3 region is CASSYSPGASTEAFF. In nucleotides, the CDR3 is TGTGCCAGCAGTTACTCGCCAGGGGCTAGCACTGAAGCTTTCTTT.

This clone was detected only once. The V call is TRBV5-1, the J call TRBJ1-3, with D perhaps TRBD1 (5 bases). From germline, CDR1 is SGHRS and CDR2 YFSETQ. CDR3 length: 15 amino acids. Trimming removed 0 bases at V and 5 bases at J, with 12 bases between. This CDR3 is CASSLGPGVRNTIYF. As DNA, the CDR3 is TGCGCCAGCAGCTTGGGGCCGGGGGTACGAAACACCATATATTTT.